This TCR beta chain was documented in a study of blood T cell repertoires in COVID-19. About the study: The United States, Italy and Spain provided the acute and convalescent COVID-19 samples. The analysed material was cDNA or gDNA that came from T cells, B-cell-depleted T cells, or PBMCs.

Germline trimming cut 4 bases from V and 2 bases from J; bases unmatched to any gene: 9. CDR3 size: 16 residues. Per the germline V gene, CDR1 is SGHRS and CDR2 is YFSETQ. Everyone who took part was roughly 18 to 89 years old, and they came from about two dozen US areas. Participant-reported clinical history was the basis for cohort assignment. Here immunoSEQ multiplex PCR was the method, and the copy in TCRdb shows in-frame clones only, minus some. The sample has approximately 220,000 clones, under 90% seen once. This TCR was sampled from a woman aged 25-40 years with acute COVID-19. Input material: PBMCs or T cells enriched from blood (not recorded which). This sequence joins TRBV5-1 and TRBJ2-7, with 10 positions matching TRBD2. CDR3 nucleotides: TGCGCCAGCAGCCCTGACCCTAGCGGGGGTACCTACGAGCAGTACTTC. Translated: CASSPDPSGGTYEQYF.